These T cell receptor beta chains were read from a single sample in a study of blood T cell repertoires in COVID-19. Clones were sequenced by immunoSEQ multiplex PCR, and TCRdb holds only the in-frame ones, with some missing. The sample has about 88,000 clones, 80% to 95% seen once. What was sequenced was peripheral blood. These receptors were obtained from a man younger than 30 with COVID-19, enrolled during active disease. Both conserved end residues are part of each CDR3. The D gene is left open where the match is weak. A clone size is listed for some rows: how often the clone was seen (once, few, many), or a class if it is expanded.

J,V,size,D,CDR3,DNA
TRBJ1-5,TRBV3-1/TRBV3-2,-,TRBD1,CASSQDGGRGNQPQHF,TGTGCCAGCAGCCAAGATGGCGGCAGGGGGAATCAGCCCCAGCATTTT
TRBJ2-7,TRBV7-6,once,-,CASSPGASGSYEQYF,TGTGCCAGCAGCCCGGGGGCTAGCGGCTCCTACGAGCAGTACTTC
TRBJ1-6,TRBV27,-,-,CASSRGWVSSSNSPLHF,TGTGCCAGCAGCCGCGGCTGGGTCTCGAGTAGTAATTCACCCCTCCACTTT
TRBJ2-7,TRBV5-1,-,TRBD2,CASTWVSSGTNEQYF,TGCGCCAGCACCTGGGTCTCTAGCGGGACCAACGAGCAGTACTTC
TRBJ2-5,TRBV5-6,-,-,CASSFVQETQYF,TGTGCCAGCAGCTTCGTTCAAGAGACCCAGTACTTC
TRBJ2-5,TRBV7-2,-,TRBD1,CASSFRGQGVETQYF,TGTGCCAGCAGCTTTAGGGGTCAGGGGGTAGAGACCCAGTACTTC
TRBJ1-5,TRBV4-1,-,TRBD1,CASSQAGGINQPQHF,TGCGCCAGCAGCCAAGCAGGGGGGATCAATCAGCCCCAGCATTTT
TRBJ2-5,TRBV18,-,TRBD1,CASSPQGARETQYF,TGTGCCAGCTCACCCCAGGGGGCGAGGGAGACCCAGTACTTC
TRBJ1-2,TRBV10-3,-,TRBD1,CAIRPDRATYGYTF,TGTGCCATCAGGCCGGACAGGGCGACCTATGGCTACACCTTC
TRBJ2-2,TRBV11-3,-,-,CASSLGGRGTGELFF,TGTGCCAGCAGCTTAGGGGGCAGGGGCACCGGGGAGCTGTTTTTT
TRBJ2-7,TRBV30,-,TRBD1,CAWSQGDRGTYEQYF,TGTGCCTGGAGTCAGGGGGACAGGGGAACCTACGAGCAGTACTTC
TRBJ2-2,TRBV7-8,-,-,CASSLAGPAGELFF,TGTGCCAGCAGCTTAGCTGGCCCCGCCGGGGAGCTGTTTTTT
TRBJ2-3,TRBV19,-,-,CASSSGTFTDTQYF,TGTGCCAGTAGTTCAGGGACATTCACAGATACGCAGTATTTT
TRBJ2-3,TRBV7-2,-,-,CASSLRASPDTQYF,TGTGCCAGCAGCTTACGGGCTAGCCCAGATACGCAGTATTTT
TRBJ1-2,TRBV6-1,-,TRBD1,CASSEQQTGGWGGYTF,TGTGCCAGCAGTGAACAGCAGACAGGGGGCTGGGGAGGCTACACCTTC
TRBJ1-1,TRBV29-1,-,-,CSVIPGRANTEAFF,TGCAGCGTGATCCCAGGCAGGGCGAACACTGAAGCTTTCTTT
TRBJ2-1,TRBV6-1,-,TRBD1,CASSEDRGYYYEQFF,TGTGCCAGCAGTGAAGACAGGGGATACTACTATGAGCAGTTCTTC
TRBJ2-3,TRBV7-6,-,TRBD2,CASSFLAGNTDTQYF,TGTGCCAGCAGCTTTCTAGCGGGAAACACAGATACGCAGTATTTT
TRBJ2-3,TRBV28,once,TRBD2,CASSLVLAGLGTDTQYF,TGTGCCAGCAGTTTAGTACTAGCGGGACTCGGCACAGATACGCAGTATTTT
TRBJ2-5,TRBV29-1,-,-,CSGADRVQETQYF,TGCAGCGGAGCGGATCGGGTCCAAGAGACCCAGTACTTC
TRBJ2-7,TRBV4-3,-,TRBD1,CASSQDLDRGISYEQYF,TGCGCCAGCAGCCAAGATTTGGACAGGGGGATCTCCTACGAGCAGTACTTC
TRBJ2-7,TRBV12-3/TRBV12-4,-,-,CASSRGPLVEQYF,TGTGCCAGCAGTCGCGGGCCCCTAGTTGAGCAGTACTTC
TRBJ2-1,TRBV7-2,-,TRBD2,CASSLELAGGIEQFF,TGTGCCAGCAGCTTAGAGCTAGCGGGAGGGATTGAGCAGTTCTTC
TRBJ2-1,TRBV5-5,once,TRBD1,CASRYATGFSYNEQFF,TGTGCCAGCAGATACGCGACAGGGTTCTCCTACAATGAGCAGTTCTTC